The 5 T cell receptor beta chains below come from one sample, sequenced in a study of cytomegalovirus exposure and HLA in healthy donors (dated by TCRdb to the late 2010s). Library method: the immunoSEQ multiplex PCR assay. As stored in TCRdb, this immuneACCESS dataset retains in-frame rearrangements with V and J assigned. A fraction of the clones does not appear; measured against another copy, unresolved V genes explain less than half of the discrepancy, and the remainder lacks a known reason. The sample profile shows roughly 130,000 clones; almost 85% of them were found once. 1.4% to 1.5% of the sample belongs to the ten largest clones. The sequencing sample was made of PBMCs. The receptors shown here come from a woman aged 30 to 39 in good health and CMV-seronegative.

The chain employs TRBV6-4 and TRBJ1-3; 8 bases align to TRBD1. Germline V gene lookup returns CDR1 MRHNA and CDR2 SNTAGT. V was clipped by 7 bases and J by 0 bases; unmatched bases: 11. This CDR3 is 17 amino acids long. CDR3 nucleotides: TGTGCCAGCACCAGGACAGGGCCGCTCTCCTCTGGAAACACCATATATTTT. It translates to CASTRTGPLSSGNTIYF.

This sequence joins TRBV19 and TRBJ1-1, with 10 bases aligning to TRBD1. V dropped 8 bases and J dropped 11; count of bases not matched to a gene: 11. This CDR3 is built from 13 residues. CDR1 is LNHDA and CDR2 is SQIVND in the germline V gene (reference sequence). CDR3 region: CASSGTGARRAFF. The CDR3 nucleotides read TGTGCCAGTTCCGGGACAGGGGCCCGTCGCGCTTTCTTT.

This chain uses TRBV19 with TRBJ1-6; 11 nucleotides match TRBD1. The CDR3 extends over 14 amino acids. Germline loops: CDR1 LNHDA, CDR2 SQIVND (reference sequence). V was clipped by 7 bases and J by 9 bases; unmatched bases: 5. CDR3: CASNTGQGGSPLHF. The CDR3 DNA sequence: TGTGCCAGTAATACGGGACAGGGGGGTTCACCCCTCCACTTT.

In its sample, this clone was seen once. This chain links TRBV6-5 with TRBJ2-7, with TRBD1 matching 8 bases. The CDR3 contains 14 residues. V shed 6 bases, J shed 7 bases, and the junction held 11 bases outside the gene matches. CDR1 is MNHEY and CDR2 is SVGAGI in the germline V gene. The CDR3 loop is CASRTRTGSEEQYF. The CDR3 DNA is TGTGCCAGCAGGACCCGGACAGGGTCTGAAGAGCAGTACTTC.

The V call is TRBV5-1, the J call TRBJ2-3; the match to TRBD2 covers 10 bases. Germline CDR1 reads SGHRS; CDR2 reads YFSETQ. With V trimmed by 4 bases and J by 3 bases, 8 bases remained unmatched. This CDR3 is 16 amino acids long. In nucleotides, the CDR3 is TGCGCCAGCAGCAAAGCTAGCGGGGGATTAACAGATACGCAGTATTTT. It codes for CASSKASGGLTDTQYF.